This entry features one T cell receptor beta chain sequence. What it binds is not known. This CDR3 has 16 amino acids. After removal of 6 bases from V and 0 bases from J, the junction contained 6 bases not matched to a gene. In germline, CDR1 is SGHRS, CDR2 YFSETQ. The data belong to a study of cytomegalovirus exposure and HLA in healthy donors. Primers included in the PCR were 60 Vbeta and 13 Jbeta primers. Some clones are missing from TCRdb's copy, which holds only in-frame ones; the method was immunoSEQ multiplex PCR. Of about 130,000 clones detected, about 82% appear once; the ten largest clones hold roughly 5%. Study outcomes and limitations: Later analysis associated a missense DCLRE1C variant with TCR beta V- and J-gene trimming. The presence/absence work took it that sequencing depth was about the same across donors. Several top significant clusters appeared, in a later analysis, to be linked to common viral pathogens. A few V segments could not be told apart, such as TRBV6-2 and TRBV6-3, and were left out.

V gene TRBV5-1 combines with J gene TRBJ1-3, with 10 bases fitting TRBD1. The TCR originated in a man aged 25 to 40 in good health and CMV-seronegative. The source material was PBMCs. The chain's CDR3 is CASNPGQGNSGNTIYF. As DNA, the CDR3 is TGCGCCAGCAACCCGGGACAGGGGAACTCTGGAAACACCATATATTTT.